This T cell receptor (beta chain) emerged from a study of blood T cell repertoires in COVID-19. V was trimmed by 0 bases and J by 8 bases, leaving 10 bases between them. Germline-derived CDR1 and CDR2 are LGHDT and YNNKEL (reference sequence). This CDR3 is 13 amino acids long. Profiling relied on immunoSEQ multiplex PCR, and the TCRdb table lists in-frame clones only, not all of them. The sample has 200,000 to 250,000 clones, around 82% seen once. Sequencing was carried out using peripheral blood. This clonotype was sampled from a woman aged 80 or older with active or convalescent COVID-19. The rearrangement joins TRBV3-1 (or the pseudogene TRBV3-2) to TRBJ1-2; D ambiguous. The CDR3 DNA sequence: TGTGCCAGCAGCCAAGATAGTGGTTGGGGCTACACCTTC. Encoded protein: CASSQDSGWGYTF.